The 23 T cell receptor beta chains given below trace back to one sample, sequenced in a study of cytomegalovirus exposure and HLA in healthy donors. Researchers ran the PCR with 60 Vbeta and 13 Jbeta primers. Sequencing was performed with immunoSEQ multiplex PCR; in TCRdb, only in-frame clones are kept and a portion is missing. The repertoire has 95,000 to 150,000 clones, around 79% of them found once; the top ten carry around 4.5%. The material sequenced was PBMCs. Receptor source: a woman aged 40 to 50 in good health and CMV-seronegative.

CDR3 sequence (DNA): TGTGCCAGCAGTTACTCCGGCGGAGGCTACGAGCAGTACTTC. The encoded protein is CASSYSGGGYEQYF. This chain links TRBV6-5 with TRBJ2-7; perhaps TRBD2 as D (5 bases). This CDR3 comprises 14 residues. Germline V CDR1 and CDR2: MNHEY, SVGAGI. V shed 0 bases and J shed 3 bases, with 9 bases lying between them.

The V and J genes are TRBV27 and TRBJ1-6; 7 nucleotides match TRBD1. The CDR3 loop spans 16 amino acids. Trimming cost V 7 bases and J 2 bases; bases outside gene matches: 8. Germline loops: CDR1 MNHEY, CDR2 SMNVEV (reference sequence). Here the CDR3 reads CASTLYRGTYNSPLHF. The CDR3 DNA is TGTGCCAGCACCCTCTACAGGGGAACCTATAATTCACCCCTCCACTTT.

The CDR3 sequence is CASSATGIDQPQHF. CDR3 nucleotides: TGTGCCAGCTCAGCAACAGGGATCGATCAGCCCCAGCATTTT. This chain connects TRBV18 to TRBJ1-5; weak D call: TRBD1 (6 bases). Germline V CDR1 and CDR2: KGHSH, LQKENI. CDR3 length: 14 amino acids. V was clipped by 5 bases and J by 5 bases, with 13 bases between them.

The table lists this clone with a few counts. This chain joins TRBV11-1 and TRBJ1-2; 8 positions agree with TRBD1. Germline CDR1 is SGHAT and CDR2 is FQDESV (reference sequence). J gave up 1 base and V 5 bases, and 3 bases lay outside the gene matches. The CDR3 is 14 residues long. The CDR3 region is CASSGTGLNYGYTF. The CDR3 DNA reads as TGTGCCAGCAGCGGGACAGGCCTTAACTATGGCTACACCTTC.

This chain connects TRBV19 to TRBJ1-5; D call uncertain. Germline V gene sequence: CDR1 LNHDA, CDR2 SQIVND (reference sequence). V was trimmed by 3 bases and J by 1 base, leaving 10 bases between them. The CDR3 spans 15 residues. The CDR3 protein is CASSIKTGSNQPQHF. DNA of the CDR3: TGTGCCAGTAGTATTAAAACGGGGAGCAATCAGCCCCAGCATTTT.

The chain links TRBV7-9 to TRBJ1-4; D uncertain. The CDR3 is made up of 14 amino acids. Germline V gene data show CDR1 as SEHNR and CDR2 as FQNEAQ (reference sequence). V was clipped by 3 bases and J by 1 base, with 6 bases between them. CDR3 residues: CASSFSGTNEKLFF. CDR3 bases: TGTGCCAGCAGCTTTAGTGGAACTAATGAAAAACTGTTTTTT.

V usage is TRBV5-6 and J usage is TRBJ1-1; possibly TRBD1 for D (6 bases). The CDR3 is made up of 14 amino acids. Trimming cost V 0 bases and J 8 bases, with 14 bases left between them. Germline CDR1 reads SGHDT; CDR2 reads YYEEEE. The CDR3 coding sequence is TGTGCCAGCAGCTTGGCACAGGGCTCCTCAGAAGCTTTCTTT. It encodes CASSLAQGSSEAFF.

The chain is built from TRBV7-6 and TRBJ1-2; TRBD1 aligns across 7 bases. This CDR3 contains 13 residues. Per the germline V gene, CDR1 is SGHVS and CDR2 is FNYEAQ. J lost 3 bases, V lost 2 bases, and 0 bases had no gene match. The CDR3 region is CASSLQGDYGYTF. In DNA, the CDR3 is TGTGCCAGCAGCTTACAGGGGGACTATGGCTACACCTTC. Supplemented by reference TRBV7-6 and TRBJ1-2, the full variable domain reads GAGVSQSPRYKVTKRGQDVALRCDPISGHVSLYWYRQALGQGPEFLTYFNYEAQQDKSGLPNDRFSAERPEGSISTLTIQRTEQRDSAMYRCASSLQGDYGYTFGSGTRLTVV.

The chain carries TRBV6-5 and TRBJ1-2; no clear D. The V gene lost 6 bases and the J gene lost 5 bases, with 10 bases spanning the gap. The CDR3 consists of 12 residues. Germline-derived CDR1 and CDR2 are MNHEY and SVGAGI. CDR3 in amino acids: CASSTRRYGYTF. In DNA form, the CDR3 reads TGTGCCAGCAGCACAAGAAGATATGGCTACACCTTC.

The chain uses TRBV11-3 and TRBJ1-3; D unresolved. Looked up from germline, CDR1 is SGHNT and CDR2 is YENEEA. The V end lost 5 bases, the J end lost 4 bases, and 9 bases lay between the germline ends. This CDR3 is built from 13 residues. The CDR3 is CASSPSGGNTIYF. DNA of the CDR3: TGTGCCAGCAGCCCATCGGGGGGAAACACCATATATTTT.

This chain connects TRBV15 to TRBJ1-4; TRBD1 agrees at 10 bases. The CDR3 totals 18 residues. CDR1 and CDR2 from the germline V gene are LNHNV and YYDKDF (reference sequence). Germline trimming cut 1 base from V and 3 bases from J; bases unmatched to any gene: 8. As DNA, the CDR3 is TGTGCCACCAGCAGAGTTGGGACAGGGGTCTTCGCTAATGAAAAACTGTTTTTT. Amino acids: CATSRVGTGVFANEKLFF. Filled out from reference TRBV15 and TRBJ1-4, the complete variable domain reads DAMVIQNPRYQVTQFGKPVTLSCSQTLNHNVMYWYQQKSSQAPKLLFHYYDKDFNNEADTPDNFQSRRPNTSFCFLDIRSPGLGDTAMYLCATSRVGTGVFANEKLFFGSGTQLSVL.

The chain has TRBV23-1 and TRBJ2-7; no definite D call. TRBV23-1 is annotated as an ORF whose role is uncertain. The length of the CDR3 is 13 residues. The V gene lost 3 bases and the J gene lost 5 bases, with 11 bases spanning the gap. CDR3 bases: TGCGCCAGCAGTCAGTCTGAGCGAAACGAGCAGTACTTC. Protein product: CASSQSERNEQYF.

The CDR3: CASSFGQGDEKLFF. The CDR3 region has the DNA TGTGCCAGCAGCTTTGGACAGGGTGATGAAAAACTGTTTTTT. The chain links TRBV7-9 to TRBJ1-4; the match to TRBD1 covers 8 bases. J lost 6 bases, V lost 3 bases, and 3 bases had no gene match. Germline values: CDR1 SEHNR, CDR2 FQNEAQ (reference sequence). There are 14 residues in the CDR3. Based on the CDR3 plus reference TRBV7-9 and TRBJ1-4, the full variable domain is DTGVSQNPRHKITKRGQNVTFRCDPISEHNRLYWYRQTLGQGPEFLTYFQNEAQLEKSRLLSDRFSAERPKGSFSTLEIQRTEQGDSAMYLCASSFGQGDEKLFFGSGTQLSVL.

The V call is TRBV19, the J call TRBJ2-2, with D possibly TRBD2 on 7 matching bases. The V gene lost 2 bases and the J gene lost 4 bases, with 14 bases spanning the gap. The CDR3 extends over 16 amino acids. Germline V gene lookup returns CDR1 LNHDA and CDR2 SQIVND (reference sequence). The CDR3, as DNA: TGTGCCAGTAGTATAATGCGGGGGCCCACCACCGGGGAGCTGTTTTTT. This sequence encodes CASSIMRGPTTGELFF.

This chain connects TRBV7-9 to TRBJ1-5; D is undetermined. This CDR3 region has 14 residues. Trimming took off 2 bases at V and 0 bases at J, with 5 bases between the two ends. Germline loops: CDR1 SEHNR, CDR2 FQNEAQ (reference sequence). The CDR3 bases are TGTGCCAGCAGCTTAACAGATAGCAATCAGCCCCAGCATTTT. This translates into CASSLTDSNQPQHF.

J is TRBJ2-3 and V is TRBV4-2, with 12 bases matching TRBD2. From germline, CDR1 is LGHNA and CDR2 YNFKEQ. V shed 5 bases, J shed 5 bases, and the junction held 11 bases outside the gene matches. The CDR3 extends over 17 amino acids. CDR3 region: CASSVTSTSGSVDTQYF. The CDR3 DNA sequence: TGTGCCAGCAGCGTGACCTCGACTAGCGGGAGTGTAGATACGCAGTATTTT.

The chain joins TRBV5-1 to TRBJ1-1; D perhaps matches TRBD1 (5 bases). The CDR3 has 16 residues. CDR1 SGHRS and CDR2 YFSETQ come from the germline V gene. Trimming took 0 bases from V and 5 from J, leaving 17 bases between them. CDR3 sequence reads: CASSLEASGVGTEAFF. The CDR3 nucleotides are TGCGCCAGCAGCTTGGAAGCTTCGGGGGTAGGGACTGAAGCTTTCTTT.

The CDR3: CSVIGQSFGETQYF. CDR3 in DNA: TGCAGCGTGATCGGACAGTCATTTGGGGAGACCCAGTACTTC. J is TRBJ2-5 and V is TRBV29-1, with a weak D call TRBD1 (6 bases). Germline V gene data show CDR1 as SQVTM and CDR2 as ANQGSEA. The V and J ends lost 6 bases and 5 bases respectively, with 19 bases between them. The CDR3 sequence is 14 residues long. Combining the CDR3 with reference TRBV29-1 and TRBJ2-5 gives the whole variable domain SAVISQKPSRDICQRGTSLTIQCQVDSQVTMMFWYRQQPGQSLTLIATANQGSEATYESGFVIDKFPISRPNLTFSTLTVSNMSPEDSSIYLCSVIGQSFGETQYFGPGTRLLVL.

The chain combines TRBV28 with TRBJ1-1, with 7 nucleotides matching TRBD1. The V gene's germline CDR1 is MDHEN and CDR2 SYDVKM. This CDR3 has 15 amino acids. The trim removed 2 bases at V and 4 bases at J, leaving 7 bases unmatched. CDR3 DNA: TGTGCCAGCAGTTTAAAAAGGGGGCGGGGCACTGAAGCTTTCTTT. Protein product: CASSLKRGRGTEAFF. The full variable domain, in which reference TRBV28 and TRBJ1-1 provide the parts outside the CDR3, is DVKVTQSSRYLVKRTGEKVFLECVQDMDHENMFWYRQDPGLGLRLIYFSYDVKMKEKGDIPEGYSVSREKKERFSLILESASTNQTSMYLCASSLKRGRGTEAFFGQGTRLTVV.

This clone was counted a few times. The CDR3 DNA follows: TGTGCCAGCAGTGAAGGGGCTAGCGCCAATCTTGCCGGGGAGCTGTTTTTT. Translation gives CASSEGASANLAGELFF. V is TRBV6-1 and J is TRBJ2-2, with a possible D match to TRBD2 (6 bases). Germline values: CDR1 MNHNS, CDR2 SASEGT. CDR3 size: 17 residues. The V gene lost 1 base and the J gene lost 6 bases, with 18 bases spanning the gap.

The V call is TRBV6-4, the J call TRBJ2-3; the D gene is possibly TRBD2 (5 bases). CDR3 size: 15 residues. V lost 3 bases and J 1 base, leaving 11 bases between the germline ends. The germline V gene encodes CDR1 MRHNA and CDR2 SNTAGT. The DNA for the CDR3 is TGTGCCAGCAGTGAGAGGGCCGGGGGCACAGATACGCAGTATTTT. Translating it yields CASSERAGGTDTQYF.

The gene calls are TRBV4-3 and TRBJ2-7; D is possibly TRBD2 (6 bases). Trimming pared 0 bases from V and 3 bases from J, leaving 12 bases between. Germline V gene lookup returns CDR1 LGHNA and CDR2 YSLEER. This CDR3 has 15 amino acids. CDR3: CASSQDWTTHYEQYF. The CDR3, as DNA: TGCGCCAGCAGCCAAGACTGGACTACTCACTACGAGCAGTACTTC.

V and J are TRBV7-3 and TRBJ2-1; tentative D call: TRBD2 (6 bases). The CDR3 covers 15 residues. The V gene's germline CDR1 is SGHTA and CDR2 FQGTGA. V was clipped by 2 bases and J by 1 base, with 9 bases between them. The CDR3 coding sequence is TGTGCCAGCAGCTTAGACGGGGGTTCCTACAATGAGCAGTTCTTC. It codes for CASSLDGGSYNEQFF.